These 6 T cell receptor beta chains came from one sample sequenced in a study of blood T cell repertoires in COVID-19 (TCRdb year 2020). Receptors were amplified or captured by the immunoSEQ multiplex PCR assay. TCRdb carries this immuneACCESS record with in-frame sequences only. Its versions omit some clonotypes, under half of them owing to an unresolved V gene in the studies checked, with the rest unexplained. In all, the sample holds about 480,000 clones, and roughly 89% of those were seen once. The top ten clones comprise about 4.5% of the sample. The specimen was peripheral blood. The receptors shown here come from a woman in her 30s with acute or convalescent COVID-19.

The chain carries TRBV5-4 and TRBJ2-1; 9 bases align to TRBD2. V dropped 1 base and J dropped 5; count of bases not matched to a gene: 7. The germline V gene encodes CDR1 SGHNT and CDR2 YYREEE (reference sequence). The CDR3 contains 16 residues. The DNA for the CDR3 is TGTGCCAGCAGCTTGCCTCTAGCGGGGAGGCACAATGAGCAGTTCTTC. It yields the protein CASSLPLAGRHNEQFF.

The chain combines TRBV27 with TRBJ2-7; weak D call: TRBD1 (6 bases). Germline loops: CDR1 MNHEY, CDR2 SMNVEV (reference sequence). V lost 9 bases to trimming and J lost 0 bases, with 18 bases between them. The CDR3 length is 15 residues. The CDR3 DNA reads as TGTGCCAGTAAACCTCGGACAGACCTCTCCTACGAGCAGTACTTC. It encodes CASKPRTDLSYEQYF.

This clone was seen more than once but under ten times. The rearrangement uses TRBV6-1 and TRBJ1-2, with D possibly matching TRBD1 (6 bases). V dropped 6 bases and J dropped 6 bases, with 8 bases sitting between them. The CDR3 sequence is 11 residues long. Germline V gene sequence: CDR1 MNHNS, CDR2 SASEGT. Written as DNA, the CDR3 is TGTGCCAGCAGCACAGGGCATGGCTACACCTTC. Protein sequence: CASSTGHGYTF.

This chain links TRBV10-3 with TRBJ2-2; tentative D call: TRBD2 (5 bases). The CDR3 runs 16 residues. Deletions cut 7 bases from V and 1 base from J, with 16 bases between. Germline CDR1 is ENHRY and CDR2 is SYGVKD. The CDR3 loop is CAIIRVRRLNTGELFF. Here the CDR3 DNA reads TGTGCCATCATCCGGGTCAGGAGGTTGAACACCGGGGAGCTGTTTTTT.

This chain links TRBV5-1 with TRBJ1-1; 8 nucleotides agree with TRBD1. The CDR3 length is 18 residues. Germline V gene data show CDR1 as SGHRS and CDR2 as YFSETQ. V dropped 2 bases and J dropped 1; count of bases not matched to a gene: 13. CDR3 bases: TGCGCCAGCAGCTTCAGGGGGCGCGGACCATTTGCGAACACTGAAGCTTTCTTT. Protein sequence: CASSFRGRGPFANTEAFF.

The chain employs TRBV3-1 (or the pseudogene TRBV3-2) and TRBJ2-3; TRBD2 matches at 8 bases. Germline loops: CDR1 LGHDT, CDR2 YNNKEL (reference sequence). Losses at the gene ends were 1 base for V and 4 bases for J; bases not matched to a gene: 4. The CDR3 loop spans 15 amino acids. CDR3: CASSQGLATADTQYF. The CDR3 region has the DNA TGTGCCAGCAGCCAAGGACTAGCGACAGCAGATACGCAGTATTTT.